This T cell receptor beta chain stems from a study of identical twins. Study-level points and caveats: Insertions ran lower in abundant cord blood beta clonotypes, though not in memory repertoires.

One entry per CDR3 protein, called by TCRdb with MiXCR from the 5' RACE reads. Of some 500,000 distinct CDR3 sequences in the sample, over 11% were seen once. The V segment lost 0 bases and the J segment 2 bases; nucleotides outside the gene matches: 15. This CDR3 has 19 residues. CDR1 is DFQATT, CDR2 SNEGSKA, per germline (reference sequence). Only healthy Caucasians were enrolled as donors. Note on this clonotype: The antigen remains unidentified.

These data were also filed under a second study, of yellow fever vaccine responses in identical twins.

The rearrangement uses TRBV20-1 and TRBJ2-4; 8 bases agree with TRBD1. Specimen: CD4+ T cells sorted from blood. The sequence was obtained from a woman aged 18 to 35 in good health. CDR3 coding DNA: TGCAGTGCTAGAGACGTAGGACAGGGTACAGTTGGGACCAAAAACATTCAGTACTTC. This gives the protein CSARDVGQGTVGTKNIQYF.